This TCR beta chain was profiled in a study of blood T cell repertoires in COVID-19. The CDR3 has 15 amino acids. CDR1 is SGHTA and CDR2 is FQGNSA in the germline V gene. V lost 4 bases, J lost 7 bases, and 6 bases stayed unmatched. In Cohort 3, a recovered donor had either two negative PCRs, clearance, or symptom resolution. The table came from immunoSEQ multiplex PCR; TCRdb's copy has only in-frame clones and leaves some out. This table holds under 450,000 clones, about 88% found once. Specimen: PBMCs or T cells enriched from blood (not recorded which). The V call is TRBV7-2, the J call TRBJ1-6; 8 nucleotides line up with TRBD1. The receptor's source is a woman in her twenties or thirties who had recovered from COVID-19. The CDR3 DNA reads as TGTGCCAGCAGCTCCTGGACAGGGCGGAATTCACCCCTCCACTTT. This codes for CASSSWTGRNSPLHF.